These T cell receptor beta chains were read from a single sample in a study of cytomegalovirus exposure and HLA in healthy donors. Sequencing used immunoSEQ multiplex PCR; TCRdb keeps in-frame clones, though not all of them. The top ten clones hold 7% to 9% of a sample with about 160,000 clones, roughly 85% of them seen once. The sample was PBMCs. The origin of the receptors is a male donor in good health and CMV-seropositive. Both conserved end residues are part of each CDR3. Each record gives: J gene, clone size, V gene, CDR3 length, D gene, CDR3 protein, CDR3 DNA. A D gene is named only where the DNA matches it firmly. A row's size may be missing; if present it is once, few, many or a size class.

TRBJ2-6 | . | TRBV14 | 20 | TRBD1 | CASSVNRDRGLKSGANGLTF | TGTGCCAGCAGCGTGAACCGGGACAGGGGGTTAAAATCTGGGGCCAACGGCCTGACTTTC
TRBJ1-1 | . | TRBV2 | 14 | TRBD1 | CASRQGQGGTEAFF | TGTGCCAGCAGACAAGGACAGGGAGGAACTGAAGCTTTCTTT
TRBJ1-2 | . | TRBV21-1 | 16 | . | CASSNIGTGAHYGYTF | TGTGCCAGCAGCAATATAGGGACAGGGGCGCACTATGGCTACACCTTC
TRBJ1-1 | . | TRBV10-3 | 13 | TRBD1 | CAIRDRGGTEAFF | TGTGCCATCAGGGACAGGGGGGGGACTGAAGCTTTCTTT
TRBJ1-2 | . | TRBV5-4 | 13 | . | CASSLRPRGGYTF | TGTGCCAGCAGTCTCCGACCTAGGGGCGGCTACACCTTC
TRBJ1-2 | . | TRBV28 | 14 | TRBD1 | CASSAGQAARGYTF | TGTGCCAGCAGTGCGGGACAGGCGGCTCGTGGCTACACCTTC
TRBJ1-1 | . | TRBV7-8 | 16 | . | CASSVVQGGAGPEAFF | TGTGCCAGCAGCGTCGTTCAGGGCGGTGCAGGACCCGAAGCTTTCTTT
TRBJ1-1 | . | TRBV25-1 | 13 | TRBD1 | CASGLTGVTEAFF | TGTGCCAGCGGCCTGACAGGGGTGACTGAAGCTTTCTTT
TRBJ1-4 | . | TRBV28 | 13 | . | CASSFGGLEKLFF | TGTGCCAGCAGTTTCGGCGGGCTTGAAAAACTGTTTTTT
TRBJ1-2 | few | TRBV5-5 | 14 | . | CASSLGGASYGYTF | TGTGCCAGCAGCTTGGGGGGCGCCAGCTATGGCTACACCTTC
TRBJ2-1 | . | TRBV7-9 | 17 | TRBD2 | CASSILAGGIRTSEQFF | TGTGCCAGCAGCATCCTAGCGGGGGGCATCAGAACGTCTGAGCAGTTCTTC
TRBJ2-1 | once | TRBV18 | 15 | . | CASSPPTAPYNEQFF | TGTGCCAGCTCACCACCGACAGCCCCTTACAATGAGCAGTTCTTC
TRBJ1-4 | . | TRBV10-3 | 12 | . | CAISTGNEKLFF | TGTGCCATCAGCACCGGTAATGAAAAACTGTTTTTT
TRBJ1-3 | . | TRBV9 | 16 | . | CASSKAPRSSGNTIYF | TGTGCCAGCAGCAAAGCACCGAGGAGCTCTGGAAACACCATATATTTT
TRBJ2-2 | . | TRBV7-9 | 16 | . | CASSRRGTANTGELFF | TGTGCCAGCAGCCGGAGGGGGACAGCAAACACCGGGGAGCTGTTTTTT
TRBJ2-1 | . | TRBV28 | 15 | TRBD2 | CASSLGTSGAHEQFF | TGTGCCAGCAGTTTGGGGACTAGTGGCGCCCATGAGCAGTTCTTC
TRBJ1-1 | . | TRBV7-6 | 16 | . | CASSPQTGTMNTEAFF | TGTGCCAGCAGCCCCCAGACGGGAACCATGAACACTGAAGCTTTCTTT
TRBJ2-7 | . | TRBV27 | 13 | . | CASSGRLHYEQYF | TGTGCCAGCAGCGGCAGGCTCCATTACGAGCAGTACTTC